Listed below are T cell receptor beta chains from one sample, sequenced in a study of T cells in Graves' hyperthyroidism and ophthalmopathy. From the multiplex PCR reads, TCRdb called clonotypes with MiXCR, one entry per CDR3 protein. The table records 600,000 or so distinct CDR3 sequences, around 46% of them present only once. Sequencing input: peripheral blood or thyroid tissue (not recorded which). The origin of the receptors is a young woman with Graves' hyperthyroidism. Each CDR3 is given with its conserved first and last residue. Each record gives: V gene, clone size, D gene, J gene, CDR3 DNA, CDR3 protein. A D gene is named only where the DNA matches it firmly. Rows may omit the clone size; those that give it use once, few, many or a size class.

V: TRBV11-1; size: once; D: NA; J: TRBJ2-7; DNA: TGTGCCAGCAGCGTTGCAGGGACCACCTACGAGCAGTACTTC; CDR3: CASSVAGTTYEQYF
V: TRBV7-8; size: many; D: NA; J: TRBJ1-6; DNA: TGTGCCAGCAGTCAAGGAAGGGTTGTGTCACCCCTCCACTTT; CDR3: CASSQGRVVSPLHF
V: TRBV25-1; size: many; D: NA; J: TRBJ1-2; DNA: TGTGCCAGCAGTGCCACATACAACTATGGCTACACCTTC; CDR3: CASSATYNYGYTF
V: TRBV25-1; size: NA; D: TRBD1; J: TRBJ1-6; DNA: TGTGCCTGGACTCGACAGGGAGGAATTTCACCCCTCCACTTT; CDR3: CAWTRQGGISPLHF
V: TRBV12-3/TRBV12-4; size: NA; D: TRBD1; J: TRBJ1-5; DNA: TGTGCCAGCAGTTCCGGGACAGGGGTTGATCAGCCCCAGCATTTT; CDR3: CASSSGTGVDQPQHF
V: TRBV7-9; size: NA; D: TRBD1; J: TRBJ1-6; DNA: TGTGCCAGCAGGGCGACAGGGTACTATAATTCACCCCTCCACTTT; CDR3: CASRATGYYNSPLHF
V: TRBV24-1; size: NA; D: TRBD2; J: TRBJ2-2; DNA: TGTGCCACCAGTGATTCGCTAGCGGCGAGCACCGGGGAGCTGTTTTTT; CDR3: CATSDSLAASTGELFF
V: TRBV5-4; size: few; D: NA; J: TRBJ2-2; DNA: TGTGCCAGCAGCTTGGGTCGACAGATAACCGGGGAGCTGTTTTTT; CDR3: CASSLGRQITGELFF
V: TRBV24-1; size: NA; D: TRBD1; J: TRBJ1-1; DNA: TGTGCCAGCAGTTTACAGGGGGCGAGGGGCACTGAAGCTTTCTTT; CDR3: CASSLQGARGTEAFF
V: TRBV9; size: many; D: NA; J: TRBJ2-5; DNA: TGTGCCAGCAGCGTCGGTGGGGGCCAAGAGACCCAGTACTTC; CDR3: CASSVGGGQETQYF
V: TRBV24-1; size: NA; D: NA; J: TRBJ1-2; DNA: TGTGCCACTACAAATATGGGCGACTATGGCTACACCTTC; CDR3: CATTNMGDYGYTF
V: TRBV29-1; size: many; D: NA; J: TRBJ2-7; DNA: TGCAGCGTTGAAGTCCAGGCCTACGAGCAGTACTTC; CDR3: CSVEVQAYEQYF
V: TRBV2; size: NA; D: TRBD1; J: TRBJ1-6; DNA: TGTGCCGGCCGGGACAGAGACCTCTATAATTCACCCCTCCACTTT; CDR3: CAGRDRDLYNSPLHF
V: TRBV2; size: many; D: TRBD1; J: TRBJ1-5; DNA: TGTGCCAGCAGAACCTCCCCGGGACAGTCTCAGCCCCAGCATTTT; CDR3: CASRTSPGQSQPQHF
V: TRBV7-2; size: once; D: NA; J: TRBJ2-7; DNA: TGTGCTAGCAGCTTAGGCCAGCAGTACTTC; CDR3: CASSLGQQYF
V: TRBV11-2; size: few; D: TRBD2; J: TRBJ2-5; DNA: TGTGCCAGCAGGAAACCGGGACTAGCGGGATTGGCCCAGTACTTC; CDR3: CASRKPGLAGLAQYF
V: TRBV2; size: NA; D: TRBD1; J: TRBJ1-3; DNA: TGCGCCAGCAGCCAAGAGGTCAGGGACAGATCTGGAAACACCATATATTTT; CDR3: CASSQEVRDRSGNTIYF
V: TRBV20-1; size: few; D: NA; J: TRBJ2-5; DNA: TGCAGTGCTGAGCGAAACCAAGAGACCCAGTACTTC; CDR3: CSAERNQETQYF
V: TRBV15; size: many; D: TRBD1; J: TRBJ1-5; DNA: TGTGCCACCAGCCCGACAGGGATGAGCAATCAGCCCCAGCATTTT; CDR3: CATSPTGMSNQPQHF
V: TRBV7-8; size: few; D: NA; J: TRBJ2-5; DNA: TGTGCCAGCAGCTTATACAAAGAGACCCAGTACTTC; CDR3: CASSLYKETQYF
V: TRBV24-1; size: NA; D: NA; J: TRBJ2-5; DNA: TGTGCCACCAGTGGACCCGGGGCATGGACCCAGTACTTC; CDR3: CATSGPGAWTQYF
V: TRBV4-1; size: few; D: NA; J: TRBJ1-5; DNA: TGCGCCAGCAGCCAAGTTGACCTAGGGTTTGCTCATCAGCCCCAGCATTTT; CDR3: CASSQVDLGFAHQPQHF
V: TRBV7-8; size: NA; D: NA; J: TRBJ2-7; DNA: TGTGCCAGCAGCCCGCGATGGGGTCCCTACGAGCAGTACTTC; CDR3: CASSPRWGPYEQYF
V: TRBV7-9; size: many; D: TRBD2; J: TRBJ2-7; DNA: TGTGCCAGCAGCTTCCTAGCGGGAGGGCAGGAGCAGTACTTC; CDR3: CASSFLAGGQEQYF
V: TRBV19; size: few; D: TRBD2; J: TRBJ2-7; DNA: TGTGCCAGTAGTACGGCTAGCGGGACCTACGAGCAGTACTTC; CDR3: CASSTASGTYEQYF
V: TRBV10-3; size: NA; D: TRBD1; J: TRBJ1-5; DNA: TGTGCCATCAGCGGAACAGGGGACAGCAATCAGCCCCAGCATTTT; CDR3: CAISGTGDSNQPQHF
V: TRBV6-5; size: few; D: NA; J: TRBJ1-1; DNA: TGTGCCAGCAGTTACTCGGGGGGCTCGACTGAAGCTTTCTTT; CDR3: CASSYSGGSTEAFF
V: TRBV5-1; size: few; D: TRBD1; J: TRBJ2-5; DNA: TGCGCCAGCAGCTTGGAGGTAACAGGGGCCCAGTACTTC; CDR3: CASSLEVTGAQYF
V: TRBV2; size: NA; D: NA; J: TRBJ2-7; DNA: TGTGCCAGCCTGGAGGGGGACGCCTACGAGCAGTACTTC; CDR3: CASLEGDAYEQYF
V: TRBV2; size: many; D: NA; J: TRBJ2-7; DNA: TGTGCCAGCAGTGTACACTACGAGCAGTACTTC; CDR3: CASSVHYEQYF
V: TRBV11-2; size: NA; D: NA; J: TRBJ1-3; DNA: TGTGCCAGCAGCCAAGGGGTAAACACCATATATTTT; CDR3: CASSQGVNTIYF
V: TRBV24-1; size: NA; D: TRBD1; J: TRBJ2-3; DNA: TGTGCCACCAGTGAACCACAGGGGGCGCAAGGCACAGATACGCAGTATTTT; CDR3: CATSEPQGAQGTDTQYF
V: TRBV10-3; size: few; D: TRBD1; J: TRBJ2-5; DNA: TGTGCCGTAACCTCCGGGACAGGGGACCAAGAGACCCAGTACTTC; CDR3: CAVTSGTGDQETQYF